One sample yielded the 20 T cell receptor beta chains listed below, sequenced in a study of shared clonotypes between healthy human individuals. Method: immunoSEQ multiplex PCR; TCRdb's copy keeps in-frame clones and lacks some. The profile covers some 1 million clones, with around 76% appearing a single time and 1.4% taken by the ten largest. Sequencing was carried out using memory CD4+ T cells sorted from blood. As to subset: CD45RA-negative fraction. The receptor source for this set is a man younger than 35 in good health.

This clone was found once. This chain links TRBV7-3 with TRBJ2-3; 8 nucleotides match TRBD2. The length of the CDR3 is 16 residues. CDR1 is SGHTA, CDR2 FQGTGA, per germline. With V trimmed by 3 bases and J by 4 bases, 9 bases remained unmatched. CDR3 coding DNA: TGTGCCAGCAGCTTGGGGGGCGGGGGGACGGCAGATACGCAGTATTTT. Its protein product is CASSLGGGGTADTQYF. The whole variable domain, filled in from reference TRBV7-3 and TRBJ2-3, reads GAGVSQTPSNKVTEKGKYVELRCDPISGHTALYWYRQSLGQGPEFLIYFQGTGAADDSGLPNDRFFAVRPEGSVSTLKIQRTERGDSAVYLCASSLGGGGTADTQYFGPGTRLTVL.

With respect to this clone: Within the sample, other DNA sequences also encode this same CDR3. V gene TRBV12-5 combines with J gene TRBJ2-3; the D is unclear. The CDR3 runs to 12 residues. Germline assignment: CDR1 LGHNT and CDR2 FRNRAP. V gave up 2 bases and J gave up 5 bases, with 5 bases separating them. The CDR3 DNA sequence: TGTGCTAGTGGTTTGCGAGGAGATACGCAGTATTTT. Residues: CASGLRGDTQYF.

Here the CDR3 DNA reads TGTGCCAGCAGCTTAATGGCGGACTCACCCCTCCACTTT. It translates to CASSLMADSPLHF. The chain has TRBV7-8 and TRBJ1-6; D ambiguous. The CDR3 is made up of 13 amino acids. Trimming stripped 2 bases from V and 10 bases from J, with 9 bases between. Germline V CDR1 and CDR2: SGHVS, FQNEAQ.

The chain recombines TRBV2 with TRBJ1-6; 7 bases are a match to TRBD1. Germline CDR1 and CDR2: SNHLY and FYNNEI. This CDR3 is built from 18 residues. Trimming cost V 4 bases and J 7 bases; bases outside gene matches: 16. As DNA, the CDR3 is TGTGCCAGCAGTGCGCTGGACAGGTGGGAAAGGGAAAATTCACCCCTCCACTTT. It yields the protein CASSALDRWERENSPLHF. The full variable domain, rest sourced from reference TRBV2 and TRBJ1-6, is EPEVTQTPSHQVTQMGQEVILRCVPISNHLYFYWYRQILGQKVEFLVSFYNNEISEKSEIFDDQFSVERPDGSNFTLKIRSTKLEDSAMYFCASSALDRWERENSPLHFGNGTRLTVT.

The chain is built from TRBV5-4 and TRBJ2-1; tentatively, D is TRBD1 (6 bases). The CDR3 sequence is 15 residues long. V lost 5 bases and J 0 bases, leaving 12 bases between the germline ends. CDR1 SGHNT and CDR2 YYREEE come from the germline V gene (reference sequence). The CDR3 spells CASSARGNSYNEQFF. The DNA of the CDR3 is TGTGCCAGCAGTGCCAGGGGAAACTCCTACAATGAGCAGTTCTTC.

The chain joins TRBV30 to TRBJ1-5, with 8 bases matching TRBD1. The CDR3 has 15 residues. The trim removed 5 bases at V and 6 bases at J, leaving 12 bases unmatched. CDR1 and CDR2 (germline): GTSNPN, SVGIG (reference sequence). The CDR3 is CAWGSSGQASQPQHF. CDR3 in DNA: TGTGCCTGGGGCTCCTCGGGACAGGCGAGTCAGCCCCAGCATTTT.

As for this clone: Other nucleotide sequences in the sample specify the same CDR3. The J gene is TRBJ2-3, the V gene TRBV7-9, with D uncertain. Germline V lookup: CDR1 SEHNR, CDR2 FQNEAQ (reference sequence). V was trimmed by 5 bases and J by 4 bases, leaving 7 bases between them. This CDR3 is 12 amino acids long. Here the CDR3 DNA reads TGTGCCAGCAGCCCGGCGGCAGATACGCAGTATTTT. Its translation: CASSPAADTQYF.

This chain links TRBV20-1 with TRBJ2-7, with a tentative D call TRBD1 (6 bases). V was clipped by 5 bases and J by 7 bases, with 12 bases between them. The CDR3 runs 11 residues. Germline assignment: CDR1 DFQATT and CDR2 SNEGSKA (reference sequence). CDR3 loop: CSAGGLSEQYF. CDR3 coding DNA: TGCAGTGCTGGGGGCCTCTCAGAGCAGTACTTC.

The gene calls are TRBV5-1 and TRBJ2-1; D may be TRBD2 (6 bases). The CDR3 totals 15 residues. Germline V gene sequence: CDR1 SGHRS, CDR2 YFSETQ. V gave up 1 base and J gave up 5 bases, with 13 bases separating them. The CDR3 region has the DNA TGCGCCAGCAGCTTGTACCCTAGCGACAACAATGAGCAGTTCTTC. This encodes CASSLYPSDNNEQFF.

The DNA of the CDR3 is TGCGCCAGCAGCTTGGGACATGGGAACCGCTACGAGCAGTACTTC. As protein: CASSLGHGNRYEQYF. This chain uses TRBV5-1 with TRBJ2-7, with D uncertain. The length of the CDR3 is 15 residues. Deletions cut 0 bases from V and 3 bases from J, with 13 bases between. The germline gives CDR1 SGHRS, CDR2 YFSETQ.

V gene TRBV2 combines with J gene TRBJ2-2; perhaps TRBD1 as D (5 bases). Germline assignment: CDR1 SNHLY and CDR2 FYNNEI. This CDR3 comprises 15 residues. V was clipped by 3 bases and J by 1 base, with 9 bases between them. In DNA, the CDR3 is TGTGCCAGCAGTGAGGCAGGGATGAACACCGGGGAGCTGTTTTTT. It is translated as CASSEAGMNTGELFF.

This CDR3 is CASSLVSVGTYNSPLHF. CDR3 DNA sequence: TGCGCCAGCAGCTTGGTTTCCGTGGGTACCTATAATTCACCCCTCCACTTT. This chain connects TRBV5-1 to TRBJ1-6; D gene ambiguous. Between the trimmed V and J ends, which lost 0 bases and 2 bases, there was a span of 12 bases. CDR3 length equals 17 residues. CDR1 SGHRS and CDR2 YFSETQ come from the germline V gene.

V is TRBV5-1 and J is TRBJ1-6, with D unclear. The ends were cut back, 4 bases at V and 6 bases at J, with 17 bases in the middle. Germline values: CDR1 SGHRS, CDR2 YFSETQ. The CDR3 loop spans 16 amino acids. In DNA, the CDR3 is TGCGCCAGCAGCCCGGTGGAGGGCCAATCTAATTCACCCCTCCACTTT. Amino acids: CASSPVEGQSNSPLHF. Complete variable domain (other parts from reference TRBV5-1 and TRBJ1-6): KAGVTQTPRYLIKTRGQQVTLSCSPISGHRSVSWYQQTPGQGLQFLFEYFSETQRNKGNFPGRFSGRQFSNSRSEMNVSTLELGDSALYLCASSPVEGQSNSPLHFGNGTRLTVT.

The sample holds one count of this clone. The J gene is TRBJ1-2, the V gene TRBV18, with D tentatively TRBD1 (5 bases). Looked up from germline, CDR1 is KGHSH and CDR2 is LQKENI. The CDR3 spans 11 residues. Trimming left V 4 bases short and J 7 bases short, with 7 bases between. The CDR3 sequence is CASSRDVGYTF. In nucleotides, the CDR3 is TGTGCCAGCTCACGGGACGTTGGCTACACCTTC.

The chain has TRBV11-2 and TRBJ2-7; 8 nucleotides align to TRBD1. The CDR3 runs 15 residues. The trim removed 6 bases at V and 3 bases at J, leaving 10 bases unmatched. Germline V gene sequence: CDR1 SGHAT, CDR2 FQNNGV. As DNA, the CDR3 is TGTGCCAGCAGATCACTCCGGGACAGGTTCTACGAGCAGTACTTC. It yields the protein CASRSLRDRFYEQYF.

The chain is built from TRBV7-8 and TRBJ2-2; 8 bases are a match to TRBD2. Germline assignment: CDR1 SGHVS and CDR2 FQNEAQ. The ends lost 6 bases at V and 6 bases at J; junction bases unmatched: 9. The length of the CDR3 is 15 residues. CDR3 region: CASRAQRERSGELFF. CDR3 DNA sequence: TGTGCCAGCAGGGCCCAGCGGGAGAGGTCCGGGGAGCTGTTTTTT.

This clone was seen once. The chain recombines TRBV2 with TRBJ2-5; either TRBD1 or TRBD2 may supply D (6 bases each). CDR3 length: 15 amino acids. The germline V gene has CDR1 SNHLY and CDR2 FYNNEI. Trimming cost V 1 base and J 9 bases, with 18 bases left between them. The CDR3 here is CASSEEGGRAMAQYF. The CDR3 nucleotides are TGTGCCAGCAGTGAAGAGGGGGGCAGGGCCATGGCCCAGTACTTC.

The chain is built from TRBV15 and TRBJ2-5, with TRBD2 as a possible D gene (5 bases). There are 15 residues in the CDR3. Trimming took 3 bases from V and 4 from J, leaving 15 bases between them. Germline V gene sequence: CDR1 LNHNV, CDR2 YYDKDF (reference sequence). In DNA, the CDR3 is TGTGCCACCAGCAGTCCCGGTTTAGGGAGAGAGACCCAGTACTTC. This encodes CATSSPGLGRETQYF.

The rearrangement uses TRBV4-1 and TRBJ2-7, with D tentatively TRBD1 or TRBD2 (5 bases each). Germline CDR1 and CDR2: MGHRA and YSYEKL. V gave up 1 base and J gave up 2 bases, with 12 bases separating them. This CDR3 region has 15 residues. This chain's CDR3 is CASSQGYGGTYEQYF. In nucleotides, the CDR3 is TGCGCCAGCAGCCAAGGGTATGGGGGAACCTACGAGCAGTACTTC.

This chain links TRBV7-9 with TRBJ2-1, with D tentatively TRBD2 (6 bases). Per germline, CDR1 SEHNR and CDR2 FQNEAQ (reference sequence). The CDR3 contains 14 residues. CDR3 sequence reads: CATPLAGPYNEQFF. CDR3 coding DNA: TGTGCAACCCCCTTGGCGGGACCTTACAATGAGCAGTTCTTC.